This note documents a single T cell receptor beta chain sequence. Antigen unknown. The junction differs from germline at one of its ends, possibly a read error. A constant-region primer served to make TCR beta cDNA from about 0.45 ug total RNA. Nested multiplex PCR, run for three rounds with slightly modified ARM-PCR, yielded TCR beta libraries. The two initial PCR rounds, roughly 9 cycles each, used TRBV1-TRBV30 forward and C-beta reverse primers. TCRdb ran MiXCR on the multiplex PCR reads and lists one entry per CDR3 protein. The data hold more than 150,000 distinct CDR3 sequences, with about 60% observed a single time. These data belong to a study of tumor-infiltrating lymphocytes in primary liver carcinoma. Study results and limitations: Tumor-adjacent and tumor-blood pairs showed less overlap than tumor region pairs. Tumor tissue displayed a significantly greater top-250-clone fraction than blood (p = 0.039).

The length of the CDR3 is 15 residues. Germline V gene sequence: CDR1 WSHSY, CDR2 SAAADI. Unsorted whole blood yielded the blood RNA, and germline DNA was also extracted. Four milliliters of peripheral blood were collected before surgery. The source material was peripheral blood. The sequence came from a man aged 40-50 years with primary liver carcinoma and hepatitis B virus infection. The V gene is TRBV10-2, the J gene TRBJ2-2; TRBD2 might be the D (6 bases). The CDR3 is CANSESGLPTGELFF. The CDR3 region has the DNA TGCGCCAACAGTGAGTCCGGACTACCCACCGGGGAGCTGTTTTTT.